The clone carrying this T cell receptor beta chain was counted a few times. As yet, its antigen is unknown. Germline V gene lookup returns CDR1 LNHDA and CDR2 SQIVND (reference sequence). The V and J ends lost 5 bases and 3 bases respectively, with 7 bases between them. This CDR3 comprises 12 residues. With 60 Vbeta and 13 Jbeta primers, the PCR was carried out. Repertoires were generated with immunoSEQ multiplex PCR, while TCRdb's copy carries only in-frame clones and drops some. Of about 100,000 clones in the sample, about 80% were seen once. This sample is drawn from a study of cytomegalovirus exposure and HLA in healthy donors. The overall study: In an earlier analysis, 90 million to 130 million unique TCR beta sequences were found from some 200 million T cells.

Study observations and caveats: When a later analysis was performed, an Asian-associated ancestry cluster reportedly had fewer N-insertions than the approximately 600-donor mean. Some TCR beta chains (around 180 of them) were listed as cytomegalovirus-associated.

Source material: PBMCs. The receptor was derived from a woman in her late teens or twenties in good health and CMV-seropositive. The chain combines TRBV19 with TRBJ2-5; a possible D gene is TRBD2 (6 bases). For the CDR3, the DNA is TGTGCCAGTAGTCAGCGGGAAGAGACCCAGTACTTC. This gives the protein CASSQREETQYF.